One sample yielded the 27 T cell receptor beta chains listed below, sequenced in a study of blood T cells in healthy people across ages. A second 7 to 11 cycle PCR used barcoded and J-beta primers. TCRdb analysed the 5' RACE reads with MiXCR anew, one entry per CDR3 protein. The data contain more than 900,000 distinct CDR3 sequences, under 30% of them seen just once; the ten biggest clones take up less than 0.85%. These data were likewise used in another study, on T cells of mothers and their children.

Sequencing input: blood. The receptor source for this set is a girl aged 2 to 9 in good health.

The J gene is TRBJ1-1, the V gene TRBV20-1; no clear D. Germline CDR1 DFQATT, CDR2 SNEGSKA (reference sequence). The CDR3 extends over 14 amino acids. Trimming stripped 3 bases from V and 6 bases from J, with 17 bases between. CDR3 sequence reads: CSARTVFITPEAFF. DNA for the CDR3: TGCAGTGCTAGGACGGTTTTCATCACACCTGAAGCTTTCTTT.

This clonotype turned up a few times. V and J are TRBV29-1 and TRBJ2-4; D call uncertain. Germline V lookup: CDR1 SQVTM, CDR2 ANQGSEA. The CDR3 loop spans 11 amino acids. V was pared by 4 bases and J by 9 bases, with 10 bases between. CDR3 bases: TGCAGCGTTGCAGAGGCCACCATTCAGTACTTC. Translation: CSVAEATIQYF.

This rearrangement joins TRBV29-1 to TRBJ2-1, with D perhaps TRBD1 (6 bases). CDR1 is SQVTM and CDR2 is ANQGSEA in the germline V gene. The CDR3 extends over 11 amino acids. CDR3 amino acids: CTTDRYNEQFF. CDR3 DNA sequence: TGCACCACGGACAGATACAATGAGCAGTTCTTC.

The genes are TRBV5-1 and TRBJ2-5; D may be TRBD2 (5 bases). This CDR3 is 14 amino acids long. Germline V gene lookup returns CDR1 SGHRS and CDR2 YFSETQ. V was cut by 4 bases and J by 5 bases, with 15 bases left in between. This chain's CDR3 is CASSPPSSGETQYF. As DNA, the CDR3 is TGCGCCAGCAGCCCTCCGTCCTCGGGGGAGACCCAGTACTTC.

The table lists this clonotype with a few counts. This sequence joins TRBV7-8 and TRBJ2-6; D might be TRBD1 (5 bases). Trimming cost V 1 base and J 0 bases, with 13 bases left between them. This CDR3 has 18 residues. CDR1 and CDR2 (germline): SGHVS, FQNEAQ. The CDR3 coding sequence is TGTGCCAGCAGCTTAGGGCAGGGATCTACCTCTGGGGCCAACGTCCTGACTTTC. It is translated as CASSLGQGSTSGANVLTF. Full variable domain (remainder filled in from reference TRBV7-8 and TRBJ2-6): GAGVSQSPRYKVAKRGQDVALRCDPISGHVSLFWYQQALGQGPEFLTYFQNEAQLDKSGLPSDRFFAERPEGSVSTLKIQRTQQEDSAVYLCASSLGQGSTSGANVLTFGAGSRLTVL.

The chain carries TRBV5-1 and TRBJ2-2; no reliable D call. The CDR3 loop spans 15 amino acids. Germline CDR1 SGHRS, CDR2 YFSETQ. V was shortened by 4 bases and J by 5 bases, with 15 bases between the two germline ends. The CDR3 reads CASSTAGISTGELFF. CDR3 nucleotide sequence: TGCGCCAGCAGCACTGCAGGAATTTCAACCGGGGAGCTGTTTTTT.

The chain couples TRBV27 to TRBJ1-4; 8 bases fit TRBD1. Germline loops: CDR1 MNHEY, CDR2 SMNVEV (reference sequence). The V gene end was trimmed by 6 bases and the J gene end by 4 bases; junction bases not matched to a gene: 4. CDR3 length equals 14 residues. Written as DNA, the CDR3 is TGTGCCAGCAGAGAGGACAGGGATAATGAAAAACTGTTTTTT. It is translated as CASREDRDNEKLFF.

The chain recombines TRBV7-2 with TRBJ2-1, with TRBD2 as a possible D gene (5 bases). Germline V gene lookup returns CDR1 SGHTA and CDR2 FQGNSA. Trimming cost V 6 bases and J 9 bases, with 15 bases left between them. The CDR3 runs 13 residues. DNA for the CDR3: TGTGCCAGCAGGCCCCCAGCGGATGGTGAGCAGTTCTTC. Translating gives CASRPPADGEQFF.

This clonotype occurred a few times. The chain is built from TRBV2 and TRBJ1-2, with 7 bases lining up with TRBD1. Per germline, CDR1 SNHLY and CDR2 FYNNEI. The CDR3 contains 16 residues. Trimming at V came to 7 bases and at J to 0 bases, leaving 11 bases not matched to a gene. CDR3 sequence: CASTVDRANANYGYTF. The CDR3 region has the DNA TGTGCCAGCACCGTAGACAGGGCTAATGCTAACTATGGCTACACCTTC. The variable domain in full, completed from reference TRBV2 and TRBJ1-2, reads EPEVTQTPSHQVTQMGQEVILRCVPISNHLYFYWYRQILGQKVEFLVSFYNNEISEKSEIFDDQFSVERPDGSNFTLKIRSTKLEDSAMYFCASTVDRANANYGYTFGSGTRLTVV.

V is TRBV29-1 and J is TRBJ1-5; D unresolved. Germline V gene data show CDR1 as SQVTM and CDR2 as ANQGSEA. V lost 4 bases and J lost 6, with 13 bases in between. The CDR3 has 13 amino acids. The CDR3 DNA reads TGCAGCGTTGCCATAGCGTCAGGTCAGCCCCAGCATTTT. Its protein product is CSVAIASGQPQHF.

This clonotype was picked up a small number of times. V gene TRBV4-1 combines with J gene TRBJ2-4; weak D call: TRBD2 (5 bases). The germline V gene encodes CDR1 MGHRA and CDR2 YSYEKL. Trimming took 1 base from V and 7 from J, leaving 14 bases between them. CDR3 length equals 15 residues. The CDR3 sequence: CASSQGALALNIQYF. The CDR3 DNA is TGCGCCAGCAGCCAAGGGGCCCTAGCTCTTAACATTCAGTACTTC.

The chain joins TRBV29-1 to TRBJ2-1; 7 bases match TRBD2. This CDR3 is 13 amino acids long. Trimming removed 6 bases from V and 3 bases from J; junction bases left unmatched: 5. The germline gives CDR1 SQVTM, CDR2 ANQGSEA. CDR3 loop: CSVSSGYYNEQFF. CDR3 nucleotide sequence: TGCAGCGTCTCTAGCGGTTACTACAATGAGCAGTTCTTC.

The chain recombines TRBV7-9 with TRBJ2-7; 8 bases map to TRBD2. Trimming took 1 base from V and 1 from J; bases not matched to a gene: 3. The length of the CDR3 is 15 residues. CDR1 is SEHNR and CDR2 is FQNEAQ in the germline V gene (reference sequence). The CDR3 reads CASSLGVAGSYEQYF. The CDR3 DNA is TGTGCCAGCAGCTTAGGGGTAGCGGGGTCCTACGAGCAGTACTTC.

This clonotype was counted a few times. V gene TRBV6-5 combines with J gene TRBJ1-1; possible D gene TRBD1, 5 bases. The CDR3 covers 14 residues. Looked up from germline, CDR1 is MNHEY and CDR2 is SVGAGI. V was trimmed by 6 bases and J by 4 bases, leaving 15 bases between them. CDR3 sequence: CASRWTIGGTEAFF. DNA for the CDR3: TGTGCCAGCAGGTGGACAATCGGGGGCACTGAAGCTTTCTTT.

This clonotype has only a few counts. The J gene is TRBJ2-3, the V gene TRBV13, with 10 bases identical to TRBD2. This CDR3 contains 16 residues. The germline gives CDR1 PRHDT, CDR2 FYEKMQ (reference sequence). Germline trimming cut 3 bases from V and 4 bases from J; bases unmatched to any gene: 7. CDR3 sequence reads: CASSFRTSGDADTQYF. CDR3 bases: TGTGCCAGCAGCTTCCGGACTAGCGGAGACGCAGATACGCAGTATTTT.

To note about this clonotype: Germline and junction disagree at one end, which may indicate a read error. V and J are TRBV20-1 and TRBJ2-5; 7 nucleotides agree with TRBD1. Per germline, CDR1 DFQATT and CDR2 SNEGSKA (reference sequence). This CDR3 comprises 11 residues. CDR3 nucleotides: TGCAGTGCTAGAGATGGGGACAGCAGCATCTTC. Residues: CSARDGDSSIF.

V gene TRBV7-6 combines with J gene TRBJ1-4, with unresolved D. CDR1 is SGHVS and CDR2 is FNYEAQ in the germline V gene. The length of the CDR3 is 15 residues. V gave up 4 bases and J gave up 4 bases, with 13 bases separating them. Here the CDR3 DNA reads TGTGCCAGCAGCTACTCAGGTTCCCTTAATGAAAAACTGTTTTTT. It is translated as CASSYSGSLNEKLFF. Together with reference TRBV7-6 and TRBJ1-4, the CDR3 gives the full variable domain: GAGVSQSPRYKVTKRGQDVALRCDPISGHVSLYWYRQALGQGPEFLTYFNYEAQQDKSGLPNDRFSAERPEGSISTLTIQRTEQRDSAMYRCASSYSGSLNEKLFFGSGTQLSVL.

This chain's CDR3 is CASSQRTGREKLFF. CDR3 bases: TGCGCCAGCAGCCAGAGGACAGGGCGTGAAAAACTGTTTTTT. The chain joins TRBV4-3 to TRBJ1-4; TRBD1 matches at 8 bases. Germline CDR1 is LGHNA and CDR2 is YSLEER. V trimming: 3 bases; J trimming: 7 bases; junction bases outside the gene matches: 4. The CDR3 is 14 amino acids.

The chain uses TRBV20-1 and TRBJ1-4; 8 nucleotides agree with TRBD1. V gave up 4 bases and J gave up 3 bases; unmatched junction bases: 1. CDR1 DFQATT and CDR2 SNEGSKA come from the germline V gene (reference sequence). CDR3 length equals 13 residues. In DNA, the CDR3 is TGCAGTGCTACACAGGGGGCTAATGAAAAACTGTTTTTT. Its translation: CSATQGANEKLFF.

The rearrangement uses TRBV2 and TRBJ2-5; D is uncertain. The V gene lost 1 base and the J gene lost 4 bases, with 7 bases spanning the gap. CDR1 is SNHLY and CDR2 is FYNNEI in the germline V gene. The CDR3 has 13 amino acids. In DNA form, the CDR3 reads TGTGCCAGCAGTGAAGACAACTCAGAGACCCAGTACTTC. This translates into CASSEDNSETQYF.

The chain employs TRBV29-1 and TRBJ2-1; D may be TRBD1 or TRBD2 (5 bases each). The J call may be faulty, since TRBJ2-7 better matches the DNA end. CDR1 is SQVTM, CDR2 ANQGSEA, per germline. The CDR3 is 13 amino acids. Written as DNA, the CDR3 is TGCAGCGTGATCCGGGACGGGGACTACGAGCAGTACTTC. Translated: CSVIRDGDYEQYF.

CDR3 sequence: CASNTPGQGAAGYTF. CDR3 DNA sequence: TGTGCCAGTAACACACCGGGACAGGGGGCGGCCGGCTACACCTTC. The chain combines TRBV12-3 or TRBV12-4 with TRBJ1-2; 12 bases line up with TRBD1. This CDR3 spans 15 amino acids. J was trimmed by 8 bases and V by 9 bases; bases with no gene match: 13.

The rearrangement links TRBV5-1 to TRBJ2-3; D could derive from TRBD1 or TRBD2 (5 bases each). From germline, CDR1 is SGHRS and CDR2 YFSETQ. V shed 5 bases and J shed 4 bases, with 8 bases lying between them. This CDR3 is 12 amino acids long. Written as DNA, the CDR3 is TGCGCCAGCAGGGGACCGGCAGATACGCAGTATTTT. This encodes CASRGPADTQYF.

The chain's CDR3 is CASSQDPGGSYNEQFF. As DNA, the CDR3 is TGTGCCAGCAGCCAAGATCCCGGGGGGTCCTACAATGAGCAGTTCTTC. The chain employs TRBV3-1 and TRBJ2-1, with TRBD2 matching over 7 bases. V lost 0 bases and J lost 1; bases outside the gene matches: 3. Germline CDR1 LGHDT, CDR2 YNNKEL (reference sequence). The CDR3 covers 16 residues.

This clonotype was observed a few times. The gene calls are TRBV11-1 and TRBJ2-4; TRBD1 might be the D (6 bases). Germline CDR1 is SGHAT and CDR2 is FQDESV (reference sequence). There are 15 residues in the CDR3. Between the trimmed V and J ends, which lost 4 bases and 1 base, there was a span of 11 bases. CDR3 protein: CASSSSDRAKNIQYF. The CDR3 DNA follows: TGTGCCAGCAGCTCCTCCGACAGGGCCAAAAACATTCAGTACTTC.

This clonotype occurred a few times. This chain joins TRBV7-9 and TRBJ2-5; 8 nucleotides line up with TRBD1. Trimming removed 2 bases from V and 5 bases from J; junction bases left unmatched: 10. CDR1 is SEHNR and CDR2 is FQNEAQ in the germline V gene (reference sequence). The CDR3 covers 16 residues. CDR3 sequence (DNA): TGTGCCAGCAGCTTATTGTCTGGACAGGGAGTGGAGACCCAGTACTTC. The encoded protein is CASSLLSGQGVETQYF.

This chain links TRBV7-2 with TRBJ2-5, with 8 nucleotides matching TRBD2. The CDR3 spans 15 residues. Germline CDR1 SGHTA, CDR2 FQGNSA. The trim removed 2 bases at V and 4 bases at J, leaving 6 bases unmatched. For the CDR3, the DNA is TGTGCCAGCAGCTTATTTAGCGGGAAGGGAGAGACCCAGTACTTC. Translating it yields CASSLFSGKGETQYF.